The rows below give T cell receptor beta chains drawn from one sample of a study of OX40 agonist ivuxolimab in advanced cancers. TCRdb keeps only in-frame clones here, not all; method: immunoSEQ multiplex PCR. The sample has 50,000 to 80,000 clones, 91% seen once; the top ten hold about 0.44%. Specimen: CD4+ or CD8+ T cells sorted from blood, collected in a trial of the OX40 agonist ivuxolimab. The receptors shown here come from an adult with an advanced solid tumor such as melanoma, head and neck, liver or kidney cancer. The CDR3 runs from the conserved cysteine through the conserved F or W.

V gene	CDR3 length	J gene	CDR3 protein
TRBV10-3	12	TRBJ2-3	CAIMGGGDTQYF
TRBV30	15	TRBJ2-3	CAWSTLSGSRDTQYF
TRBV5-5	14	TRBJ2-7	CASGLDRVGYEQYF
TRBV10-1	16	TRBJ2-2	CASTNALGTNTGELFF
TRBV28	12	TRBJ2-3	CASSLQTDTQYF
TRBV14	13	TRBJ1-2	CASSHDWGHGYTF
TRBV19	14	TRBJ2-7	CASRTGQGSDEQYF
TRBV4-1	20	TRBJ2-1	CASSQEVSASGSRSYNEQFF
TRBV6-4	19	TRBJ2-1	CASSLTVGSGSSSYNEQFF
TRBV27	18	TRBJ1-5	CASSPQMPGLYSNQPQHF
TRBV13	14	TRBJ2-7	CASSLVGGPYEQYF
TRBV5-4	15	NA	CASSTGTGLLGEQYF
TRBV5-1	13	TRBJ1-1	CASRKGTNTEAFF
TRBV5-4	17	TRBJ2-7	CASSFGTSGRARYEQYF
TRBV10-1	14	TRBJ2-7	CASSSGWEPHEQYF
TRBV19	17	TRBJ2-2	CASSILAGAGGTGELFF
TRBV10-3	15	TRBJ2-3	CAISVAGSGPDTQYF
TRBV10-3	13	TRBJ2-5	CAIRIQGQETQYF
TRBV11-3	16	TRBJ2-1	CASSLAGTSSYNEQFF
TRBV4-1	13	TRBJ1-5	CASSLSGDQPQHF
TRBV19	18	TRBJ2-6	CASSSPGQVVFGANVLTF
TRBV30	15	TRBJ1-4	CAWSSPSDLSEKLFF
TRBV6-5	15	TRBJ1-1	CASSYRVIMNTEAFF
TRBV11-3	14	TRBJ2-7	CASSFDRQSYEQYF
TRBV2	14	TRBJ2-7	CASSEPRAAYEQYF
TRBV11-3	16	TRBJ2-2	CASSLQQGANTGELFF
TRBV5-8	16	TRBJ2-3	CASSLEGRVSTDTQYF
TRBV19	15	TRBJ1-3	CASSPSGASGNTIYF
TRBV10-3	14	TRBJ1-5	CAISEVSGNQPQHF
TRBV21-1	16	TRBJ2-5	CASSKPQARVGETQYF
TRBV2	18	TRBJ1-6	CASRELPRQGFYNSPLHF